Below, 5 T cell receptor beta chains from the same sample are listed, as sequenced in a study of T cells in Graves' hyperthyroidism and ophthalmopathy. Amplified TCR beta CDR3 regions derived from RNA transcripts. A set of HTBI primers served as the primers for a first-round RT-PCR of the TCR CDR3. TCRdb itself ran the multiplex PCR reads through MiXCR, one entry per CDR3 protein. Altogether under 350,000 distinct CDR3 sequences are present, approximately 14% being singletons, with the ten largest covering 6.5% to 10%. The material sequenced was blood. Receptors were obtained from a woman aged 40 to 50 with Graves' hyperthyroidism.

This clonotype was seen more than once but under ten times. A read error may produce the germline difference seen at one junction end. The chain uses TRBV9 and TRBJ2-1; 10 nucleotides match TRBD1. The germline gives CDR1 SGDLS, CDR2 YYNGEE. The CDR3 has 18 residues. The CDR3 sequence: CASSVGLTGGQSYNGQFF. The CDR3 DNA reads TGTGCCAGCAGCGTAGGCCTGACAGGGGGCCAGTCCTACAATGGGCAGTTCTTC.

This clonotype has ten or more counts. The chain joins TRBV18 to TRBJ1-1; TRBD1 matches 8 bases. The CDR3 is 15 residues long. CDR1 and CDR2 from the germline V gene are KGHSH and LQKENI. Germline trimming cut 2 bases from V and 6 bases from J; bases unmatched to any gene: 8. The CDR3 DNA reads TGTGCCAGCTCACCAAGGCCGGGACAGGCCGCTGAAGCTTTCTTT. It codes for CASSPRPGQAAEAFF.

This rearrangement joins TRBV12-5 to TRBJ1-6, with a weak D call TRBD1 (6 bases). From germline, CDR1 is LGHNT and CDR2 FRNRAP. V lost 1 base and J 1 base, leaving 20 bases between the germline ends. The CDR3 covers 20 residues. The CDR3 is CASGLARGVGRYSYNSPLHF. The CDR3 DNA reads as TGTGCTAGTGGTTTGGCCAGGGGAGTGGGGAGGTATTCCTATAATTCACCCCTCCACTTT.

This clonotype occurred many times. The genes are TRBV5-1 and TRBJ2-1; 11 nucleotides align to TRBD2. Trimming cost V 0 bases and J 4 bases; bases outside gene matches: 3. This CDR3 has 16 residues. Germline V gives CDR1 SGHRS, CDR2 YFSETQ. The CDR3 sequence is CASSLVLAGGYNEQFF. Here the CDR3 DNA reads TGCGCCAGCAGCTTGGTTCTAGCGGGAGGTTACAATGAGCAGTTCTTC.

This clonotype showed up many times. This sequence joins TRBV11-3 and TRBJ2-1; D is perhaps TRBD1 (6 bases). Trimming pared 5 bases from V and 6 bases from J, leaving 14 bases between. The CDR3 has 14 amino acids. Germline CDR1 and CDR2: SGHNT and YENEEA. The CDR3 loop reads CASSPWTESNEQFF. In DNA form, the CDR3 reads TGTGCCAGCAGCCCCTGGACAGAAAGCAATGAGCAGTTCTTC.